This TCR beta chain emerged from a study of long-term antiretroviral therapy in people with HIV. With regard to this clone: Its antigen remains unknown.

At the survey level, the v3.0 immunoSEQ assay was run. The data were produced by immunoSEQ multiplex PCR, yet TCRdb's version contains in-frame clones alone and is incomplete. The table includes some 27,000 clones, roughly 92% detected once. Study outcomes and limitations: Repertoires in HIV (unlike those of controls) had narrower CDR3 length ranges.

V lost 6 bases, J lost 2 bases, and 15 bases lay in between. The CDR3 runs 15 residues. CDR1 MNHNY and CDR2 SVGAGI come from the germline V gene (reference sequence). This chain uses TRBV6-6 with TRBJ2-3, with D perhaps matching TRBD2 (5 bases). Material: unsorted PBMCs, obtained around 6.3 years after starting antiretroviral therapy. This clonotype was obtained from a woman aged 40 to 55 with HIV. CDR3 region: CASRPDGLSTDTQYF. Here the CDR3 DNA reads TGTGCCAGCAGACCCGACGGACTTTCCACAGATACGCAGTATTTT.